Each of the 14 T cell receptor beta chains below was sequenced from the same sample in a study of T cell clusters in autoimmune cytopenias. TRB amplification used approximately 250 ng of peripheral blood genomic DNA. TRB rearrangements were amplified by touch-down multiplex PCR with mixed TRB-A/B primers. TCRdb reprocessed the multiplex PCR reads and keeps a single row for each CDR3 protein, giving no DNA. The specimen's table records 3,500 to 5,000 distinct CDR3 sequences. The data also belong to a second study, concerning T cell repertoires in aging, cancer and after chemotherapy.

Specimen: peripheral blood. The receptors originated from a human donor in good health.

The chain links TRBV7-6 to TRBJ2-7. This CDR3 contains 13 residues. The germline V gene encodes CDR1 SGHVS and CDR2 FNYEAQ. The CDR3 region is CASSPSRSSEQYF.

The J gene is TRBJ1-4, the V gene TRBV6-5; TCRdb names TRBD1, which stays unverified in the absence of DNA. The germline CDR1 and CDR2 sequences are MNHEY and SVGAGI. This CDR3 is 14 amino acids long. CDR3 in amino acids: CASKPGGSNEKLFF.

The V gene is TRBV30, the J gene TRBJ1-2; TCRdb reports TRBD1, a call that lacks DNA to check it against. This CDR3 is 12 amino acids long. Germline V gene data show CDR1 as GTSNPN and CDR2 as SVGIG (reference sequence). The CDR3 protein is CAFSRDTYGYTF.

This chain links TRBV11-2 with TRBJ1-1; with no DNA, the TCRdb D assignment of TRBD1 cannot be verified. The CDR3 spans 14 residues. The germline V gene encodes CDR1 SGHAT and CDR2 FQNNGV. The CDR3: CASSLNRVNTEAFF.

The chain is built from TRBV6-6 and TRBJ1-6; the TCRdb D gene call, TRBD1, has no DNA to confirm it. The CDR3 contains 16 residues. Germline CDR1 is MNHNY and CDR2 is SVGAGI (reference sequence). CDR3 loop: CASSSPVGIGVSPLHF.

The J gene is TRBJ1-3, the V gene TRBV19. The germline V gene encodes CDR1 LNHDA and CDR2 SQIVND (reference sequence). The CDR3 is 15 residues long. CDR3 protein: CASNPDRSSGNTIYF.

The V and J genes are TRBV18 and TRBJ2-1; TCRdb's assignment of TRBD1 cannot be checked, as there is no DNA. The CDR3 totals 14 residues. Per germline, CDR1 KGHSH and CDR2 LQKENI. The CDR3 protein is CASSPQRGFNEQFF.

The rearrangement uses TRBV30 and TRBJ1-6. CDR3 length: 13 residues. Germline CDR1 and CDR2: GTSNPN and SVGIG (reference sequence). The CDR3 is CAWSVTVDSPLHF.

The chain combines TRBV15 with TRBJ1-2; TCRdb lists TRBD1, though no DNA is available to test this call. The CDR3 is 13 amino acids. Germline V gives CDR1 LNHNV, CDR2 YYDKDF (reference sequence). CDR3 protein: CATSRMGDYGYTF.

V gene TRBV5-6 combines with J gene TRBJ1-2; TCRdb designates TRBD1, a call that cannot be tested without DNA. The germline gives CDR1 SGHDT, CDR2 YYEEEE. The CDR3 extends over 17 amino acids. CDR3 in amino acids: CASSPFLRDREAYGYTF.

The V call is TRBV19, the J call TRBJ2-3. Germline loops: CDR1 LNHDA, CDR2 SQIVND (reference sequence). The CDR3 runs 13 residues. The CDR3 is CASSLGNTDTQHF.

This chain joins TRBV18 and TRBJ2-2; the TRBD1 assignment by TCRdb is unverifiable without DNA. The CDR3 sequence is 15 residues long. Germline loops: CDR1 KGHSH, CDR2 LQKENI. The CDR3 reads CASSPPDRRSGELFF.

This clonotype shows up as medium-sized by frequency. The V gene is TRBV29-1, the J gene TRBJ1-2; TCRdb's D gene call, TRBD1, goes unchecked for lack of DNA. Germline CDR1 and CDR2: SQVTM and ANQGSEA. The CDR3 consists of 15 residues. CDR3 sequence reads: CSVGGQGAQNVGYTF.

This rearrangement joins TRBV6-5 to TRBJ2-7; TCRdb calls TRBD1, which cannot be checked without DNA. The CDR3 is 14 amino acids. Germline assignment: CDR1 MNHEY and CDR2 SVGAGI. The CDR3 loop is CASSTPRVPYEQYF.